This T cell receptor beta chain was captured by sequencing in a study of memory B cells and T cells in multiple sclerosis. Worth noting for this clone: The antigen is not known.

Separate sequencing covered autoproliferating (CFSE-dim) and non-proliferating (CFSE-high) T cells from stimulus-free culture. Cultures began with 45 million to 60 million CFSE-labeled PBMCs, unstimulated for 7 days, with replicate wells pooled. Without exogenous stimuli, approximately 0.48 uM CFSE-labeled PBMCs were cultured serum-free. The method was immunoSEQ multiplex PCR; TCRdb's version includes in-frame clones alone and lacks a portion of them. The sample includes about 32,000 clones, about 83% of them seen just once. Germline CDR1 and CDR2: LNHDA and SQIVND (reference sequence). The V gene lost 3 bases and the J gene lost 5 bases, with 13 bases spanning the gap. The CDR3 has 15 residues. General study findings and limits: Normalization was needed because clone-set size differences affected shared clonotype counts.

The sequenced material came from PBMCs from blood kept in culture. This TCR derives from a human donor with multiple sclerosis. This chain connects TRBV19 to TRBJ2-2; D may be TRBD1 or TRBD2 (5 bases each). For the CDR3, the DNA is TGTGCCAGTAGTATTCCGGGGCAAAGGACCGGGGAGCTGTTTTTT. Residues: CASSIPGQRTGELFF.